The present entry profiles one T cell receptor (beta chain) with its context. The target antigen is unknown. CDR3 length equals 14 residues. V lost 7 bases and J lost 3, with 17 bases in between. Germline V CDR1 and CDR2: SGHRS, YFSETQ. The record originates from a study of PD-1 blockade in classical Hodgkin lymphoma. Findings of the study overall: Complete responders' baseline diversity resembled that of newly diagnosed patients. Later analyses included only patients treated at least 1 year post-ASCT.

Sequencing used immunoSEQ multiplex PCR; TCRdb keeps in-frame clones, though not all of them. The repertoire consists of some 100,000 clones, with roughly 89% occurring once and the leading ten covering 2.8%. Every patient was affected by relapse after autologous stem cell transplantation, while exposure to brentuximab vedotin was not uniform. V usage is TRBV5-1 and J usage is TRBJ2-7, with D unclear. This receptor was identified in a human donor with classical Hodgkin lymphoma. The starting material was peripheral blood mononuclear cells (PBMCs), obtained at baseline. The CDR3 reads CASQEDPTRYEQYF. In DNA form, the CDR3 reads TGCGCCAGCCAAGAAGACCCGACACGCTACGAGCAGTACTTC.